The entry that follows covers one T cell receptor beta chain sequence. Its antigen target is currently unknown. Qualities for individual bases were not recorded, and no much larger clone is one base off. The same CDR3 can be traced to other DNA sequences in this sample. The data derive from a study of T cell changes during pregnancy in multiple sclerosis (dated by TCRdb to about 2019). Regarding the study in general: In women with multiple sclerosis, the researchers looked at how the T cell repertoire shifted as pregnancy progressed.

Library prep was done by the immunoSEQ multiplex PCR assay. In TCRdb, the immuneACCESS table is reduced to in-frame sequences with V and J assigned. These tables do not hold every clone; where another copy was compared, an unresolved V gene accounts for under half, and the others remain unexplained. The table for this sample lists 60,000 to 75,000 clones; 93% of them were counted only once. Together, the top ten hold 3% to 4% of the sample. The cysteine opens and the phenylalanine closes a CDR3 of 13 amino acids. Solely the CDR3 DNA is kept, with 39 bases framed from the first base. The germline V gene encodes CDR1 MNHNS and CDR2 SASEGT. V and J lose 2 bases and 3 bases, and a span of 5 bases separates them.

This clonotype was obtained from a female donor with multiple sclerosis, enrolled in a pregnancy study. Source: CD8+ T cells from peripheral blood mononuclear cells, taken in the second trimester of pregnancy. The sequence joins TRBV6-1 to TRBJ2-1; no D gene can be assigned with confidence. For the CDR3, the sequence is CASSEPNYNEQFF. In nucleotides, the sequence is TGTGCCAGCAGTGAACCAAACTACAATGAGCAGTTCTTC.